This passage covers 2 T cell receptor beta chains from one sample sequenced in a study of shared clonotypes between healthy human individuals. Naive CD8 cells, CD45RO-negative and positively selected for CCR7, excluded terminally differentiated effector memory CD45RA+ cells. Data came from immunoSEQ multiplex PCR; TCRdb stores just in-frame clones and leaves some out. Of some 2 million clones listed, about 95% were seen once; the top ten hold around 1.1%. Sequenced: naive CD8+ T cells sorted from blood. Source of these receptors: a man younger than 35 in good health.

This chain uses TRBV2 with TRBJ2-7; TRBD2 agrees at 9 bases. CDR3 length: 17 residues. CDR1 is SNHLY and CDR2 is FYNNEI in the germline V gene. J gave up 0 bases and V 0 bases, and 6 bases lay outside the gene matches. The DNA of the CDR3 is TGTGCCAGCAGTGAAGCGGTGGTAGCGGGGGACTCCTACGAGCAGTACTTC. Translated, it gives CASSEAVVAGDSYEQYF.

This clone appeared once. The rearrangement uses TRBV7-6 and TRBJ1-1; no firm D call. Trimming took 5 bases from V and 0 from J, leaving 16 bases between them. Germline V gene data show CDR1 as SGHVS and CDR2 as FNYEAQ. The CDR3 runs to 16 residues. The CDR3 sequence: CASSAPGGRLNTEAFF. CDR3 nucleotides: TGTGCCAGCAGCGCCCCAGGCGGACGGCTGAACACTGAAGCTTTCTTT.